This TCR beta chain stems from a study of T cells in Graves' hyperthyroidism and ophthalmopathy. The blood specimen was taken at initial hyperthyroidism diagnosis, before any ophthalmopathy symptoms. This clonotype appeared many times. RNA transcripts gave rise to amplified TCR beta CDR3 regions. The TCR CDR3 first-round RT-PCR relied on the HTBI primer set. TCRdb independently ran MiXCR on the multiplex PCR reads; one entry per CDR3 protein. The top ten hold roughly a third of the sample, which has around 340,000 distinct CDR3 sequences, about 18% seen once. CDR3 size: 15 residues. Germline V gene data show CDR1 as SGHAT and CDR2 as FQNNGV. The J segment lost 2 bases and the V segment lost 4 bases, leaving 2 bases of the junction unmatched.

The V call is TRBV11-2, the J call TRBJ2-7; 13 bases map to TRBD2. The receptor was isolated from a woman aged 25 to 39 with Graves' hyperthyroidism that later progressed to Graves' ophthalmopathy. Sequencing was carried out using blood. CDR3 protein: CASSSGLAGAYEQYF. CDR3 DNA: TGTGCCAGCAGCTCTGGACTAGCGGGAGCCTACGAGCAGTACTTC.